What follows are 18 T cell receptor beta chains derived from one specimen sequenced in a study of Ad26.COV2.S vaccination and SARS-CoV-2 variants. The treatment denotes: 15 to 20 received Ad26.COV2.S at low or high dose, single or two shots; about 5 received placebo; per-sample allocation not given. Specimen acquisition occurred on day 63 following the initial vaccine or placebo injection. TCRdb's copy holds only in-frame clones and misses some; the assay was immunoSEQ multiplex PCR. Of approximately 410,000 clones listed, 88% are singletons. The starting material was peripheral blood, obtained in a trial of Ad26.COV2.S vaccine versus placebo. These TCRs come from a person aged 18 to 65 who received the Ad26.COV2.S COVID-19 vaccine or a placebo.

The V gene is TRBV12-3 or TRBV12-4, the J gene TRBJ1-6; D remains unclear. The CDR3 is 13 residues long. Trimming cost V 4 bases and J 13 bases, with 14 bases left between them. DNA of the CDR3: TGTGCCAGCAGTTCAGCAGCCCGGGCGCCCCTCCACTTT. Translation: CASSSAARAPLHF.

The DNA for the CDR3 is TGTGCCAGCAGCTTAGGTGCGGGAGATAGCAATCAGCCCCAGCATTTT. Its translation: CASSLGAGDSNQPQHF. The chain combines TRBV7-9 with TRBJ1-5; D is undetermined. CDR1 SEHNR and CDR2 FQNEAQ come from the germline V gene (reference sequence). The CDR3 length is 16 residues. V gave up 1 base and J gave up 0 bases, with 10 bases separating them.

This chain joins TRBV11-2 and TRBJ1-2, with D possibly TRBD1 on 6 matching bases. CDR3 length equals 17 residues. Between the trimmed V and J ends, which lost 3 bases and 5 bases, there was a span of 22 bases. Germline V lookup: CDR1 SGHAT, CDR2 FQNNGV. The CDR3 bases are TGTGCCAGCAGCTTTTTTTCGAGGGGGAGTGTGGGTTATGGCTACACCTTC. Residues: CASSFFSRGSVGYGYTF.

The chain links TRBV5-1 to TRBJ2-2; weak D call: TRBD1 (5 bases). This CDR3 spans 14 amino acids. The ends were cut back, 7 bases at V and 3 bases at J, with 13 bases in the middle. Germline V lookup: CDR1 SGHRS, CDR2 YFSETQ. The CDR3 sequence: CASGMSRDTGELFF. The CDR3 DNA reads TGCGCCAGCGGCATGAGCAGGGACACCGGGGAGCTGTTTTTT.

The chain uses TRBV21-1 and TRBJ2-5; TRBD2 is the table's D call, not checked against the DNA. TRBV21-1 is given as a pseudogene. This CDR3 is built from 14 residues. This chain's CDR3 is CASSKAKEGETQYF. The CDR3 DNA follows: TGTGCCAGCAGCAAAGCGAAGGAGGGGGAGACCCAGTACTTC.

The chain uses TRBV6-2 or TRBV6-3 and TRBJ1-6; no firm D call. The CDR3 extends over 15 amino acids. Trimming removed 5 bases from V and 4 bases from J, with 12 bases in between. Germline CDR1 and CDR2: MNHEY and SVGEGT. CDR3 nucleotide sequence: TGTGCCAGCAGTCGATCCGGGAGGTATAATTCACCCCTCCACTTT. Amino acids: CASSRSGRYNSPLHF.

The CDR3 region is CASSQSATGATEAFF. CDR3 coding DNA: TGTGCCAGCAGCCAATCGGCCACAGGGGCCACTGAAGCTTTCTTT. The V and J genes are TRBV16 and TRBJ1-1, with 7 nucleotides matching TRBD1. V gave up 0 bases and J gave up 4 bases; unmatched junction bases: 5. Looked up from germline, CDR1 is KGHSY and CDR2 is FQNENV. The CDR3 contains 15 residues.

The rearrangement links TRBV4-3 to TRBJ2-3, with D perhaps given as TRBD1 or TRBD2 (6 bases each). The ends were cut back, 0 bases at V and 7 bases at J, with 14 bases in the middle. CDR1 is LGHNA and CDR2 is YSLEER in the germline V gene. There are 15 residues in the CDR3. The CDR3, as DNA: TGCGCCAGCAGCCAAGAGTTTGGGGGGCCAAATACGCAGTATTTT. The encoded protein is CASSQEFGGPNTQYF.

This clone was counted a single time. J is TRBJ1-6 and V is TRBV7-2; D is unresolved. The CDR3 is 12 amino acids. CDR1 is SGHTA and CDR2 is FQGNSA in the germline V gene. V lost 5 bases, J lost 3 bases, and 2 bases lay in between. CDR3 coding DNA: TGTGCCAGCAGCCTCTATAATTCACCCCTCCACTTT. Encoded protein: CASSLYNSPLHF.

The genes are TRBV6-5 and TRBJ1-2, with D perhaps TRBD1 (5 bases). CDR1 and CDR2 (germline): MNHEY, SVGAGI. The CDR3 sequence is 15 residues long. Trimming shortened V by 5 bases and J by 6 bases, and 19 bases separated the two germline ends. CDR3 nucleotide sequence: TGTGCCAGCAGTAACCCGGGACGGGTGGTTGATGGCTACACCTTC. Translated, it gives CASSNPGRVVDGYTF.

The chain is built from TRBV2 and TRBJ1-5; D not resolved. The CDR3 is made up of 17 amino acids. CDR1 SNHLY and CDR2 FYNNEI come from the germline V gene. Trimming left V 3 bases short and J 7 bases short, with 22 bases between. CDR3 nucleotides: TGTGCCAGCAGTGACCGGACTTACGCCCGGCCGCGCCAGCCCCAGCATTTT. Protein sequence: CASSDRTYARPRQPQHF.

V is TRBV3-1 (or the pseudogene TRBV3-2) and J is TRBJ1-5; D is perhaps TRBD1 (6 bases). This CDR3 spans 13 amino acids. The V end lost 4 bases, the J end lost 6 bases, and 10 bases lay between the germline ends. Germline V gene data show CDR1 as LGHDT and CDR2 as YNNKEL (reference sequence). The CDR3 DNA follows: TGTGCCAGCAGCCCGCAGGGGAGTCAGCCCCAGCATTTT. Amino acid sequence: CASSPQGSQPQHF.

The chain recombines TRBV5-1 with TRBJ2-3; 9 positions agree with TRBD1. CDR1 is SGHRS, CDR2 YFSETQ, per germline. This CDR3 region has 16 residues. With 5 bases clipped from V and 5 bases from J, the junction kept 12 bases outside the gene matches. CDR3 sequence reads: CASRSEPGTGKDTQYF. The CDR3, as DNA: TGCGCCAGCAGGTCCGAGCCGGGGACAGGGAAAGATACGCAGTATTTT.

The chain joins TRBV19 to TRBJ2-2; the match to TRBD2 covers 8 bases. The CDR3 is made up of 13 amino acids. Germline loops: CDR1 LNHDA, CDR2 SQIVND (reference sequence). V shed 3 bases, J shed 6 bases, and the junction held 0 bases outside the gene matches. CDR3 amino acids: CASSIGGAGELFF. Written as DNA, the CDR3 is TGTGCCAGTAGTATCGGGGGGGCCGGGGAGCTGTTTTTT.

This clone occurred once. The V gene is TRBV18, the J gene TRBJ2-1; TRBD1 is a possible D gene (5 bases). Germline CDR1 KGHSH, CDR2 LQKENI. Trimming removed 2 bases from V and 7 bases from J, with 9 bases in between. The CDR3 is 13 amino acids. The DNA for the CDR3 is TGTGCCAGCTCACCAGCCGCAGGGAATGAGCAGTTCTTC. Its protein product is CASSPAAGNEQFF.

The chain has TRBV5-1 and TRBJ2-1; no clear D. CDR3 length: 19 residues. V was pared by 0 bases and J by 0 bases, with 19 bases between. Germline lookup yields CDR1 SGHRS and CDR2 YFSETQ. The CDR3 reads CASSLALRSPATSYNEQFF. CDR3 nucleotide sequence: TGCGCCAGCAGCTTGGCCCTCAGATCCCCGGCGACCTCCTACAATGAGCAGTTCTTC. Full variable domain (rest looked up from reference TRBV5-1 and TRBJ2-1): KAGVTQTPRYLIKTRGQQVTLSCSPISGHRSVSWYQQTPGQGLQFLFEYFSETQRNKGNFPGRFSGRQFSNSRSEMNVSTLELGDSALYLCASSLALRSPATSYNEQFFGPGTRLTVL.

The genes are TRBV10-3 and TRBJ2-7, with 10 nucleotides matching TRBD1. With 3 bases clipped from V and 3 bases from J, the junction kept 2 bases outside the gene matches. The CDR3 is 14 residues long. The germline CDR1 and CDR2 sequences are ENHRY and SYGVKD. The CDR3 DNA follows: TGTGCCATCAGTGACCGGGACAGGGGCTACGAGCAGTACTTC. This codes for CAISDRDRGYEQYF.

V usage is TRBV27 and J usage is TRBJ2-3; D unresolved. The CDR3 runs to 12 residues. V was trimmed by 4 bases and J by 8 bases, leaving 10 bases between them. Looked up from germline, CDR1 is MNHEY and CDR2 is SMNVEV (reference sequence). The CDR3 region has the DNA TGTGCCAGCAGTTACCCGTGGGGTACGCAGTATTTT. Amino acids: CASSYPWGTQYF.